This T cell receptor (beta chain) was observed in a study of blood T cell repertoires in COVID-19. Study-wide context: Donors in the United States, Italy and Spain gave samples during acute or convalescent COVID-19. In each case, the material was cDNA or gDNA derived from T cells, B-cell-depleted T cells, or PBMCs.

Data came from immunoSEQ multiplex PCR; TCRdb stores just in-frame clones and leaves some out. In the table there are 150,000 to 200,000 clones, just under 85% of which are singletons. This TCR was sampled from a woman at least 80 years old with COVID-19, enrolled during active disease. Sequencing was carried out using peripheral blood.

The DNA of the CDR3 is TGTGCCAGCAGGGCAGTCGCCGGGGAGCTGTTTTTT. Translating it yields CASRAVAGELFF. V usage is TRBV6-5 and J usage is TRBJ2-2; D remains unclear. Germline CDR1 is MNHEY and CDR2 is SVGAGI. The V gene lost 6 bases and the J gene lost 6 bases, with 8 bases spanning the gap. This CDR3 is built from 12 residues.